These T cell receptor beta chains were read from a single sample in a study of blood T cells in healthy people across ages. TCRdb re-analysed the 5' RACE reads in MiXCR, keeping a single row per CDR3 protein. This sample carries about 1.5 million distinct CDR3 sequences, less than 45% of them seen once, and the ten largest clones take about 4%. The sequenced sample consisted of blood. These receptor sequences come from a woman under 30 in good health. Each CDR3 is given with its conserved first and last residue. The D gene is left open where the match is weak. Rows may omit the clone size; those that give it use once, few, many or a size class.

TRBV4-1,many,TRBD2,TRBJ2-3,TGCGCCAGCAGCCAAGGCCTAGGGGTAGCGGGGGATTACACTAATACGCAGTATTTT,CASSQGLGVAGDYTNTQYF
TRBV5-1,.,.,TRBJ1-1,TGCGCCAGCAGCTTGGGAGGAGGCAGAACGATGAACACTGAAGCTTTCTTT,CASSLGGGRTMNTEAFF
TRBV25-1,.,.,TRBJ1-4,TGTGCCAGCAGTGCCCTAGGTGGCAGCGGGGAAAAACTGTTTTTT,CASSALGGSGEKLFF
TRBV5-6,few,.,TRBJ1-5,TGTGCCAGCAGCTTGCGACAGCCTAATCAGCCCCAGCATTTT,CASSLRQPNQPQHF
TRBV27,.,.,TRBJ2-3,TGTGCCAGCAGTAGACAGCCCGGCGTGGCGCAGTATTTT,CASSRQPGVAQYF
TRBV5-1,.,.,TRBJ1-1,TGCGCCAGCAGTACCGTAGGATTTAACACTGAAGCTTTCTTT,CASSTVGFNTEAFF
TRBV29-1,.,TRBD1,TRBJ2-5,TGCAGCGTTGACCGAGGGGGCGGCGCCTACGGGCAGTACTTC,CSVDRGGGAYGQYF
TRBV2,.,TRBD1,TRBJ2-1,TGTGCCAGCAGGGACACGAGACAGGGGGCATTCAATGAGCAGTTCTTC,CASRDTRQGAFNEQFF
TRBV3-1,few,.,TRBJ2-1,TGTGCCAGCAGCCAGCAGGCAGCGACCGCCTACAATGAGCAGTTCTTC,CASSQQAATAYNEQFF
TRBV2,.,.,TRBJ1-6,TGTGCCAGCAGTGATACAGGGATGTCACCCCTCCACTTT,CASSDTGMSPLHF
TRBV18,.,.,TRBJ2-5,TGTGCCAGCTCATTCATCGTTGAAGAGACCCAGTACTTC,CASSFIVEETQYF
TRBV30,.,.,TRBJ2-4,TGTGCCTGGAGCCCCGGCGGGACAGAGTACTTC,CAWSPGGTEYF
TRBV5-1,few,TRBD2,TRBJ2-1,TGCGCCAGCAGCTTGGGACTAGCGGCAGACAATGAGCAGTTCTTC,CASSLGLAADNEQFF
TRBV2,.,.,TRBJ2-5,TGTGCCAGCAGTGAGATCGTGGCGGAGACCCAGTACTTC,CASSEIVAETQYF
TRBV5-6,few,TRBD2,TRBJ2-7,TGTGCCAGCAGCTGGGGGGGACCGGCCTACGAGCAGTACTTC,CASSWGGPAYEQYF
TRBV28,few,.,TRBJ1-1,TGTGCCAGCAGTTCTCGGAGGCTGAACACTGAAGCTTTCTTT,CASSSRRLNTEAFF
TRBV10-3,few,.,TRBJ2-5,TGTGCCATCACCGAAGACCATTACAGTGAGCAGTACTTC,CAITEDHYSEQYF
TRBV4-1,few,TRBD2,TRBJ2-1,TGCGCCAGCAGCCAAGATTCTAGCGGGGGTTACAATGAGCAGTTCTTC,CASSQDSSGGYNEQFF
TRBV12-3/TRBV12-4,.,.,TRBJ2-4,TGTGCCAGCAGTTCACGTACGGTCCTAGCCAAAAACATTCAGTACTTC,CASSSRTVLAKNIQYF
TRBV27,.,.,TRBJ2-5,TGTGCCAGCAGTTTTTGGGCGTTGGATGAGACCCAGTACTTC,CASSFWALDETQYF
TRBV27,few,TRBD1,TRBJ2-3,TGTGCCAGCAGTTTCGGGACAGGGGTCGATACGCAGTATTTT,CASSFGTGVDTQYF
TRBV7-2,.,.,TRBJ1-2,TGTGCCAGCAGCTTAGCGATGGGGAGGGTGAATGGCTACACCTTC,CASSLAMGRVNGYTF
TRBV20-1,few,.,TRBJ2-1,TGCAGTGCTAGAGATCCAGCTATCGGGTACAATGAGCAGTTCTTC,CSARDPAIGYNEQFF
TRBV4-3,.,TRBD2,TRBJ2-1,TGCGCCAGCAGCCTTAGCGGGAGGGGAGGTGAGCAGTTCTTC,CASSLSGRGGEQFF
TRBV19,.,.,TRBJ2-5,TGTGCCAGTAGTCCCACCGACAGATCGGCCTACTTC,CASSPTDRSAYF
TRBV2,.,TRBD2,TRBJ2-5,TGTGCCAGCAGCGGACTAGCGGGAGGGCCCTCGGAGACCCAGTACTTC,CASSGLAGGPSETQYF
TRBV12-3/TRBV12-4,.,TRBD1,TRBJ1-4,TGTGCCAGCAGGAGGGGACAGGGCACTGCAACTAATGAAAAACTGTTTTTT,CASRRGQGTATNEKLFF
TRBV29-1,many,.,TRBJ1-2,TGCAGCGTTGGAACAGCGACTTATGGCTACACCTTC,CSVGTATYGYTF
TRBV7-9,.,.,TRBJ1-2,TGTGCCAGCAGCTTAGGTTTAGGGGATATGATCGACTACACCTTC,CASSLGLGDMIDYTF
TRBV4-3,few,TRBD2,TRBJ2-5,TGCGCCAGCAGCCAAGATTTGCGGGGGGGCCGGGAGACCCAGTACTTC,CASSQDLRGGRETQYF
TRBV10-3,.,.,TRBJ2-7,TGTGCCATCAGCAGGGACAACTACGAGCAGTACTTC,CAISRDNYEQYF
TRBV20-1,.,TRBD2,TRBJ2-1,TGCAGTGCTAGAGTGGGGTTAGCGGGGGGTACCTACAATGAGCAGTTCTTC,CSARVGLAGGTYNEQFF
TRBV12-3/TRBV12-4,.,.,TRBJ2-5,TGTGCCAGCTCTACAGCGTACGGGCAGTACTTC,CASSTAYGQYF
TRBV2,.,TRBD1,TRBJ1-2,TGTGCCAGTAGTGACCAGGGGGTACCCTCATCCCATGGCTACACCTTC,CASSDQGVPSSHGYTF
TRBV6-6,.,.,TRBJ1-1,TGTGCCAGCATACGAGGGAACACTGAAGCTTTCTTT,CASIRGNTEAFF
TRBV6-2/TRBV6-3,few,.,TRBJ2-3,TGTGCCAGCAGGGGGTGGACCGGGGATACGCAGTATTTT,CASRGWTGDTQYF
TRBV5-1,.,TRBD1,TRBJ1-1,TGCGCCAGCACCGAGGTGGGGACAGCAAATACAGAAGCTTTCTTT,CASTEVGTANTEAFF
TRBV12-3/TRBV12-4,many,.,TRBJ1-2,TGTGCCAGCAGTTTAACGGGGAACGGCTACACCTTC,CASSLTGNGYTF